The 28 T cell receptor beta chains below come from one sample, sequenced in a study of blood T cells in healthy people across ages. The authors ran a second PCR of 7 to 11 cycles using a sample-barcoded 5' primer and a J-beta primer mix. Each CDR3 protein is one row after TCRdb ran MiXCR on the 5' RACE reads. The repertoire has around 1,900,000 distinct CDR3 sequences, 30% to 40% of them found once; the top ten carry about 23%. What was sequenced was blood. These receptors originate from a human donor in good health.

CDR3 DNA sequence: TGTGCCAGCAGTTTCCCTCCGGGACACAACTACACCTTC. It codes for CASSFPPGHNYTF. The V and J genes are TRBV28 and TRBJ1-2; tentative D call: TRBD1 (6 bases). Germline V CDR1 and CDR2: MDHEN, SYDVKM. The V end lost 3 bases, the J end lost 10 bases, and 15 bases lay between the germline ends. This CDR3 spans 13 amino acids.

This CDR3 reads CASSHRLAKNIQYF. DNA of the CDR3: TGTGCCAGCAGCCACAGACTAGCCAAAAACATTCAGTACTTC. This sequence joins TRBV7-2 and TRBJ2-4; D is ambiguous. The V end was cut by 5 bases, the J end by 0 bases, with 8 bases between. The V gene's germline CDR1 is SGHTA and CDR2 FQGNSA. The CDR3 loop spans 14 amino acids.

The genes are TRBV30 and TRBJ1-2; D remains ambiguous. This CDR3 has 12 residues. V was trimmed by 5 bases and J by 4 bases, leaving 11 bases between them. CDR1 is GTSNPN and CDR2 is SVGIG in the germline V gene (reference sequence). DNA for the CDR3: TGTGCCTGGGACCAAGACTTCTATGGCTACACCTTC. Encoded protein: CAWDQDFYGYTF. Using reference TRBV30 and TRBJ1-2 for the parts outside the CDR3, the full variable domain is SQTIHQWPATLVQPVGSPLSLECTVEGTSNPNLYWYRQAAGRGLQLLFYSVGIGQISSEVPQNLSASRPQDRQFILSSKKLLLSDSGFYLCAWDQDFYGYTFGSGTRLTVV.

This clonotype appeared a few times. V gene TRBV20-1 combines with J gene TRBJ1-6; 9 positions agree with TRBD1. CDR1 and CDR2 from the germline V gene are DFQATT and SNEGSKA (reference sequence). The V segment lost 1 base and the J segment 9 bases; nucleotides outside the gene matches: 10. The CDR3 sequence is 16 residues long. The CDR3 bases are TGCAGTGCTAGAGGCCTTCAAGGGACAGGGTCTTCACCCCTCCACTTT. Amino acid sequence: CSARGLQGTGSSPLHF.

Notes on this clonotype: The junction departs from the called germline gene at one end, perhaps through a read error. V gene TRBV3-1 combines with J gene TRBJ2-7; tentatively, D is TRBD2 (5 bases). This CDR3 is built from 15 residues. Per germline, CDR1 LGHDT and CDR2 YNNKEL (reference sequence). The CDR3 reads CASGQGPDYTYEQYF. CDR3 nucleotides: TGTGCCAGCGGCCAAGGTCCCGACTATACCTACGAGCAGTACTTC.

The V and J genes are TRBV24-1 and TRBJ1-2; 7 bases map to TRBD1. Germline V gene lookup returns CDR1 KGHDR and CDR2 SFDVKD. V shed 3 bases and J 3 bases; nucleotides not matched to a gene: 9. CDR3 length: 16 residues. The DNA for the CDR3 is TGTGCCACCAGTGATGCCGGGACAGTAGGTTACTATGGCTACACCTTC. It encodes CATSDAGTVGYYGYTF.

This clonotype was seen ten or more times. The V gene is TRBV29-1, the J gene TRBJ2-5; TRBD1 matches at 7 bases. Germline values: CDR1 SQVTM, CDR2 ANQGSEA. This CDR3 contains 13 residues. The trim removed 3 bases at V and 5 bases at J, leaving 6 bases unmatched. The CDR3 nucleotides are TGCAGCGTTGACAGGGGGAAACGGGAGACCCAGTACTTC. As protein: CSVDRGKRETQYF. The complete variable domain, with remaining parts taken from reference TRBV29-1 and TRBJ2-5, reads SAVISQKPSRDICQRGTSLTIQCQVDSQVTMMFWYRQQPGQSLTLIATANQGSEATYESGFVIDKFPISRPNLTFSTLTVSNMSPEDSSIYLCSVDRGKRETQYFGPGTRLLVL.

The chain couples TRBV7-2 to TRBJ1-6, with D hard to call. Deletions cut 1 base from V and 12 bases from J, with 7 bases between. The CDR3 spans 12 residues. The V gene's germline CDR1 is SGHTA and CDR2 FQGNSA. CDR3 in amino acids: CASSLGPQPLHF. For the CDR3, the DNA is TGTGCCAGCAGCTTAGGACCGCAACCCCTCCACTTT. Filled out from reference TRBV7-2 and TRBJ1-6, the complete variable domain reads GAGVSQSPSNKVTEKGKDVELRCDPISGHTALYWYRQSLGQGLEFLIYFQGNSAPDKSGLPSDRFSAERTGGSVSTLTIQRTQQEDSAVYLCASSLGPQPLHFGNGTRLTVT.

This clonotype has a handful of counts. This sequence joins TRBV20-1 and TRBJ2-4; D unclear. The last part of the DNA fits TRBJ2-7 better; the J call may be wrong. The germline gives CDR1 DFQATT, CDR2 SNEGSKA (reference sequence). The CDR3 loop spans 16 amino acids. CDR3 region: CSARDDGDTDDYEQYF. The CDR3 DNA reads as TGCAGTGCTAGAGACGACGGAGATACGGATGATTACGAGCAGTACTTC.

This clonotype was seen only a few times. The chain employs TRBV6-4 and TRBJ1-2, with a tentative D call TRBD1 (5 bases). The CDR3 covers 14 residues. Germline V gene sequence: CDR1 MRHNA, CDR2 SNTAGT. Trimming stripped 3 bases from V and 5 bases from J, with 13 bases between. CDR3 residues: CASSEGPGGYGYTF. In nucleotides, the CDR3 is TGTGCCAGCAGTGAGGGGCCAGGCGGTTATGGCTACACCTTC.

This clonotype was counted ten times or more. The V call is TRBV12-5, the J call TRBJ1-5; 12 positions match TRBD1. Germline CDR1 LGHNT, CDR2 FRNRAP. The V gene end was trimmed by 5 bases and the J gene end by 1 base; junction bases not matched to a gene: 9. This CDR3 is built from 18 residues. The CDR3 DNA is TGTGCTAGTGGTGCTCCGAAGGGACAGGGGGCGAGCAATCAGCCCCAGCATTTT. Protein product: CASGAPKGQGASNQPQHF. Drawing the rest from reference TRBV12-5 and TRBJ1-5, the complete variable domain is DARVTQTPRHKVTEMGQEVTMRCQPILGHNTVFWYRQTMMQGLELLAYFRNRAPLDDSGMPKDRFSAEMPDATLATLKIQPSEPRDSAVYFCASGAPKGQGASNQPQHFGDGTRLSIL.

This clonotype was counted between two and nine times. The chain employs TRBV6-5 and TRBJ1-6, with D tentatively TRBD1 (5 bases). Germline V gene sequence: CDR1 MNHEY, CDR2 SVGAGI. The CDR3 has 15 residues. The V and J ends lost 3 bases and 8 bases respectively, with 14 bases between them. CDR3 DNA sequence: TGTGCCAGCAGTTATCCCCGGACACCCGATTCACCCCTCCACTTT. This encodes CASSYPRTPDSPLHF.

This chain connects TRBV4-1 to TRBJ2-7; TRBD2 aligns across 9 bases. Trimming removed 4 bases from V and 1 base from J; junction bases left unmatched: 14. Germline CDR1 reads MGHRA; CDR2 reads YSYEKL. There are 18 residues in the CDR3. CDR3 sequence: CASSPRGAGGMISYEQYF. CDR3 nucleotides: TGCGCCAGCAGCCCCCGAGGGGCGGGGGGGATGATTTCCTACGAGCAGTACTTC.

Regarding this clonotype: The germline gene is not matched at one end of the junction; a read error may be the cause. The chain joins TRBV4-3 to TRBJ2-3; TRBD2 might be the D (6 bases). Germline V gives CDR1 LGHNA, CDR2 YSLEER. CDR3 length: 16 residues. The CDR3 bases are TGCGCCAGCAGCCAAGAGACGCGGGGAGGCACAGATGCGCAGTATTTT. Amino acid sequence: CASSQETRGGTDAQYF.

This clonotype came up a few times. V and J are TRBV4-1 and TRBJ1-2; D is undetermined. V lost 1 base and J 3 bases, leaving 9 bases between the germline ends. Germline V gives CDR1 MGHRA, CDR2 YSYEKL. This CDR3 region has 14 residues. CDR3 DNA sequence: TGCGCCAGCAGCCAAGTATTCTTGGACTATGGCTACACCTTC. Amino acids: CASSQVFLDYGYTF.

The chain combines TRBV24-1 with TRBJ2-3; TRBD2 aligns across 11 bases. This CDR3 is built from 15 residues. V shed 2 bases, J shed 7 bases, and the junction held 4 bases outside the gene matches. Germline-derived CDR1 and CDR2 are KGHDR and SFDVKD. This CDR3 is CATSDSTSGGNTQYF. The DNA for the CDR3 is TGTGCCACCAGTGATTCAACTAGCGGGGGTAATACGCAGTATTTT.

A few counts support this clonotype. V is TRBV6-5 and J is TRBJ2-3; D is undetermined. The V end lost 2 bases, the J end lost 5 bases, and 11 bases lay between the germline ends. Germline CDR1 and CDR2: MNHEY and SVGAGI. The CDR3 contains 14 residues. The CDR3 DNA sequence: TGTGCCAGCAGTTACATAGGAGACGGAGATACGCAGTATTTT. Translation gives CASSYIGDGDTQYF.

The chain has TRBV3-1 and TRBJ2-7; the D gene is possibly TRBD2 (5 bases). The CDR3 runs 13 residues. The V gene lost 7 bases and the J gene lost 7 bases, with 17 bases spanning the gap. Per germline, CDR1 LGHDT and CDR2 YNNKEL (reference sequence). CDR3 protein: CASTDLTGIEQYF. In DNA, the CDR3 is TGTGCCAGCACTGACCTCACGGGGATTGAGCAGTACTTC.

About this clonotype: This may be a read error, as it is one base from a much larger clone. The genes are TRBV4-1 and TRBJ2-1; no clear D gene. The J call is doubtful: the DNA matches TRBJ2-7 better. Germline-derived CDR1 and CDR2 are MGHRA and YSYEKL. The CDR3 runs to 14 residues. CDR3 nucleotides: TGCGCCAGCAGCCAAGATCTAACCTACAATGAGCAGTACTTC. This translates into CASSQDLTYNEQYF.

This clonotype was seen just once. A read error may account for a junction end that differs from germline. The chain links TRBV24-1 to TRBJ2-1; 14 bases are a match to TRBD2. The CDR3 has 21 residues. CDR1 and CDR2 from the germline V gene are KGHDR and SFDVKD. CDR3 bases: TGTGCCACCAGTGGTTTGCGAATGACTAGCGGGGGGGCCCCCTCCTACAATGAGCAGTTCTTC. Residues: CATSGLRMTSGGAPSYNEQFF.

V usage is TRBV3-1 and J usage is TRBJ1-2, with TRBD1 as a possible D gene (6 bases). CDR1 and CDR2 from the germline V gene are LGHDT and YNNKEL (reference sequence). The CDR3 covers 15 residues. V lost 1 base, J lost 7 bases, and 16 bases lay in between. This CDR3 is CASSQGPDSSIGYTF. CDR3 nucleotide sequence: TGTGCCAGCAGCCAAGGCCCGGACAGTTCGATTGGCTACACCTTC.

The chain recombines TRBV29-1 with TRBJ2-3; 15 nucleotides align to TRBD2. The CDR3 covers 15 residues. The germline gives CDR1 SQVTM, CDR2 ANQGSEA. The CDR3 loop reads CGARTSGGAADTQYF. As DNA, the CDR3 is TGCGGCGCCCGGACTAGCGGGGGGGCCGCAGATACGCAGTATTTT.

This chain joins TRBV7-9 and TRBJ2-3, with 9 nucleotides matching TRBD1. Germline V lookup: CDR1 SEHNR, CDR2 FQNEAQ (reference sequence). Trimming at V came to 6 bases and at J to 4 bases, leaving 5 bases not matched to a gene. The CDR3 covers 14 residues. The CDR3 coding sequence is TGTGCCAGCAGACGGGACAGGGCACCAGATACGCAGTATTTT. As protein: CASRRDRAPDTQYF.

In its sample, this clonotype was seen a few times. J is TRBJ2-7 and V is TRBV3-1, with a weak D call TRBD1 (5 bases). The germline gives CDR1 LGHDT, CDR2 YNNKEL (reference sequence). With 8 bases removed from V and 5 bases from J, the gap between germline ends came to 10 bases. The CDR3 totals 11 residues. This CDR3 reads CASAKGNEQYF. DNA of the CDR3: TGTGCCAGCGCCAAGGGGAACGAGCAGTACTTC.

This chain links TRBV5-1 with TRBJ2-3, with D possibly matching TRBD1 (6 bases). V was clipped by 3 bases and J by 2 bases, with 13 bases between them. Germline CDR1 is SGHRS and CDR2 is YFSETQ. CDR3 size: 15 residues. The CDR3 spells CASSSRQAHTDTQYF. The CDR3 bases are TGCGCCAGCAGCTCAAGACAGGCCCACACAGATACGCAGTATTTT.

The chain combines TRBV6-2 or TRBV6-3 with TRBJ2-7; 9 nucleotides line up with TRBD1. Per the germline V gene, CDR1 is MNHEY and CDR2 is SVGEGT. The CDR3 consists of 16 residues. V gave up 5 bases and J gave up 3 bases; unmatched junction bases: 11. This CDR3 is CASSPLSRDRDYEQYF. Here the CDR3 DNA reads TGTGCCAGCAGTCCCCTCTCGAGGGACAGGGACTACGAGCAGTACTTC.

The chain uses TRBV5-1 and TRBJ1-2; TRBD1 is a possible D gene (5 bases). The CDR3 has 14 residues. Trimming left V 7 bases short and J 4 bases short, with 17 bases between. Germline-derived CDR1 and CDR2 are SGHRS and YFSETQ. The CDR3 region is CASSGVQGGYGYTF. DNA for the CDR3: TGCGCCAGCTCGGGGGTCCAGGGCGGCTATGGCTACACCTTC.

The rearrangement joins TRBV12-3 or TRBV12-4 to TRBJ2-7; the D gene is possibly TRBD2 (6 bases). Between the trimmed V and J ends, which lost 7 bases and 4 bases, there was a span of 11 bases. The CDR3 length is 12 residues. CDR3 region: CASKRVPYEQYF. CDR3 nucleotide sequence: TGTGCCAGCAAGCGGGTGCCATACGAGCAGTACTTC.